The source of this TCR beta chain is a study of post-analysis software for immune sequencing data. Overall study results and limits: Controls significantly exceeded multiple sclerosis patients in normalized Chao1 diversity. TRBV5-6, TRBV5-1 and TRBV20-1 were among a few TRBV segments more frequent in patients than controls.

Germline V lookup: CDR1 SGHDT, CDR2 YYEEEE. There are 14 residues in the CDR3. V lost 4 bases and J lost 9, with 17 bases in between. Presence of unique molecular identifiers characterized the TCR beta cDNA libraries. MiXCR was run by TCRdb on the PCR reads, yielding one entry per CDR3 protein. The repertoire has hundreds of thousands of distinct CDR3 sequences, approximately 60% of them found once; the top ten carry roughly 10%. A word on this clonotype: Its antigen is as yet unknown.

The sequencing input was blood. The J gene is TRBJ2-1, the V gene TRBV5-6, with D perhaps matching TRBD2 (6 bases). The source is a girl aged 2 to 10 with multiple sclerosis. CDR3 DNA: TGTGCCAGCAGCCCCCGACTAGATTGGGGTGAGCAGTTCTTC. Amino acids: CASSPRLDWGEQFF.